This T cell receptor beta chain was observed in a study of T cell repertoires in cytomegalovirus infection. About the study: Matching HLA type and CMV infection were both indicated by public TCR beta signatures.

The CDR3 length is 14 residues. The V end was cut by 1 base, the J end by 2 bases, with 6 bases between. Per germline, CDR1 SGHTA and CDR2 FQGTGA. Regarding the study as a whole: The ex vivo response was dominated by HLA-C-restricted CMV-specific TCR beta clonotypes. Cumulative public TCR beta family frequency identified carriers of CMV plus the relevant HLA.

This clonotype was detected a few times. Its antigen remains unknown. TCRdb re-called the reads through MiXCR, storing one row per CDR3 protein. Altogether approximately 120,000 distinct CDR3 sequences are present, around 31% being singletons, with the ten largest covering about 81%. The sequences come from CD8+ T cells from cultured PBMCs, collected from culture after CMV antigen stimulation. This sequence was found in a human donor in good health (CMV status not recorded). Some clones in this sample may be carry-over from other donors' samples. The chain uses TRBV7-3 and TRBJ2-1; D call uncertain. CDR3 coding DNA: TGTGCCAGCAGCTTAAGCATCGCCTACAATGAGCAGTTCTTC. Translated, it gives CASSLSIAYNEQFF.